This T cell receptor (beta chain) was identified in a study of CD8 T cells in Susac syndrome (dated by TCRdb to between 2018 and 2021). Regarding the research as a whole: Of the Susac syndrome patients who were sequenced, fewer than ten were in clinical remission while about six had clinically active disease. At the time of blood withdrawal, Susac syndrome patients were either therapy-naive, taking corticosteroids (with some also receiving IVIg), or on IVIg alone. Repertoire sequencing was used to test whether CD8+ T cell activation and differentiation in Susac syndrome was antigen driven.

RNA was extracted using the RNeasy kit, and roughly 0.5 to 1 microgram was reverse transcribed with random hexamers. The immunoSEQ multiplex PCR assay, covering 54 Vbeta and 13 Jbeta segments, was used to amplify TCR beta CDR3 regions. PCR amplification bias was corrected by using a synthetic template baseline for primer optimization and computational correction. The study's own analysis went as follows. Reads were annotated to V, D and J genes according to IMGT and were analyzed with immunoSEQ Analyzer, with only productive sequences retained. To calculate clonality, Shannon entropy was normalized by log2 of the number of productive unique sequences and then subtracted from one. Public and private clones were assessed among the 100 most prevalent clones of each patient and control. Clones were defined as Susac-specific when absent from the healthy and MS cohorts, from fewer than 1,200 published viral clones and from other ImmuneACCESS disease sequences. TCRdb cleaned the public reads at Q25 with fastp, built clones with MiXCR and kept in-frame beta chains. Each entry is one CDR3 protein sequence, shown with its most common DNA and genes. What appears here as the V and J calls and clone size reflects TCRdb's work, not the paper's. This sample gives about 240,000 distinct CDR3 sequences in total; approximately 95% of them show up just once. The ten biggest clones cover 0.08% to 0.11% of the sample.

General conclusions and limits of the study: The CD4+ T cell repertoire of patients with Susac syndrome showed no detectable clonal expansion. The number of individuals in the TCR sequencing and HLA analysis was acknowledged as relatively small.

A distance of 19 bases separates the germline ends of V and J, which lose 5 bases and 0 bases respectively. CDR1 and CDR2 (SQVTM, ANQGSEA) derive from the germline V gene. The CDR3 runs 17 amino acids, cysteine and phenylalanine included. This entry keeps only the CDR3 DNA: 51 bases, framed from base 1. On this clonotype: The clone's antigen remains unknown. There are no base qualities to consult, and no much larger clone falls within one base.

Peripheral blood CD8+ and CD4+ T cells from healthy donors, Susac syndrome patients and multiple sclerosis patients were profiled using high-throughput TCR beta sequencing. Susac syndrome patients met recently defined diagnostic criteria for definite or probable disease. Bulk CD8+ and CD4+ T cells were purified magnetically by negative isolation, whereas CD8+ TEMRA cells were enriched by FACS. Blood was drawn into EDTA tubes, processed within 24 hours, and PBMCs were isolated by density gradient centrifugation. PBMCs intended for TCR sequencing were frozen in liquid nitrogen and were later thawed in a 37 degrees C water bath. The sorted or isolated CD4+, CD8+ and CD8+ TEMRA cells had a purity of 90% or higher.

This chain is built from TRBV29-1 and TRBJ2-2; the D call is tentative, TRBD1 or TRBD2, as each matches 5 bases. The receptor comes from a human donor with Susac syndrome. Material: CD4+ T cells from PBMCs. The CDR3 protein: CSVLNRVGAANTGELFF. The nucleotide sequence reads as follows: TGCAGCGTTCTTAATAGGGTCGGGGCCGCGAACACCGGGGAGCTGTTTTTT.